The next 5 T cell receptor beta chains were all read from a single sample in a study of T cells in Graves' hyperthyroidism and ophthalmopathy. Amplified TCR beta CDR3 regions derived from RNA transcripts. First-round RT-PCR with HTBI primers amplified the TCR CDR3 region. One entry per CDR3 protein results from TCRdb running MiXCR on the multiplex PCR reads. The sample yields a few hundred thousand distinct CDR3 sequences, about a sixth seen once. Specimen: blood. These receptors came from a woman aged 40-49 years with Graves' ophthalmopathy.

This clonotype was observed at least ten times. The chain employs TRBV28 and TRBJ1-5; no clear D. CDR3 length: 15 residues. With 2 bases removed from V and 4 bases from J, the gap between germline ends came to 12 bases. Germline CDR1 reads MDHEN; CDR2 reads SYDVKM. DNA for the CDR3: TGTGCCAGCAGTTTAGCGGGGAACGGGAATCAGCCCCAGCATTTT. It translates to CASSLAGNGNQPQHF.

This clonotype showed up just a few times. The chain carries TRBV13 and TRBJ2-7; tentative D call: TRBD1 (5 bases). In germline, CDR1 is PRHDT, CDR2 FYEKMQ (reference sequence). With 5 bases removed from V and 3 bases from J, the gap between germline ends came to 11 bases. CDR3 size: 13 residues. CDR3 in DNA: TGTGCCAGCAGCCCGCAGGGTCGCTACGAGCAGTACTTC. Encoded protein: CASSPQGRYEQYF.

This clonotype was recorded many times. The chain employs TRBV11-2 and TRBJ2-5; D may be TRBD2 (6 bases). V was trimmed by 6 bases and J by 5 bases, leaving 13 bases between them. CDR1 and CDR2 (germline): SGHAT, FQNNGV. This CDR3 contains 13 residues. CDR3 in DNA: TGTGCCAGCAGACGGGGGTCCTGGGAGACCCAGTACTTC. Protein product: CASRRGSWETQYF.

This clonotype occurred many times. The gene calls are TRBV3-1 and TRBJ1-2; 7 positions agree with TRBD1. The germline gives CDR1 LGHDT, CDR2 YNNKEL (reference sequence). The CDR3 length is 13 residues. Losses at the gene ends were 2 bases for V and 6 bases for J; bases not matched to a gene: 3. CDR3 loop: CASSQNRGNGYTF. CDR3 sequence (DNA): TGTGCCAGCAGCCAAAACAGGGGAAATGGCTACACCTTC. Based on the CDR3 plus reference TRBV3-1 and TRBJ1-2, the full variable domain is DTAVSQTPKYLVTQMGNDKSIKCEQNLGHDTMYWYKQDSKKFLKIMFSYNNKELIINETVPNRFSPKSPDKAHLNLHINSLELGDSAVYFCASSQNRGNGYTFGSGTRLTVV.

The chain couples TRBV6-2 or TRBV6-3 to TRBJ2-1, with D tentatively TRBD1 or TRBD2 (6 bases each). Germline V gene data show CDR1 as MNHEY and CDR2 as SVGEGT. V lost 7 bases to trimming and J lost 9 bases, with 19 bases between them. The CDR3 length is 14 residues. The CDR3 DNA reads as TGTGCCAGCAAAGACGGGGGCCCCGGCGTTGAGCAGTTCTTC. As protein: CASKDGGPGVEQFF.